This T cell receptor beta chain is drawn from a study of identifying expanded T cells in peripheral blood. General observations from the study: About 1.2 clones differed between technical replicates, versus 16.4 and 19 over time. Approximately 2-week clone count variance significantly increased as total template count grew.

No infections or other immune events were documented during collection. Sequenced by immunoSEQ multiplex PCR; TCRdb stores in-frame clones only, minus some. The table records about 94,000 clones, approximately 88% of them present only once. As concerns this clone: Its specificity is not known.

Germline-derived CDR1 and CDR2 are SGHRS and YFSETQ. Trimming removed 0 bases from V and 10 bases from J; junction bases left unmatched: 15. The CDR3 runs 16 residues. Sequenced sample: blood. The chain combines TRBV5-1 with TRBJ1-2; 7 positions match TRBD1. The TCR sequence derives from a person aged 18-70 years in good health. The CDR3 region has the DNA TGCGCCAGCAGCTTGGTCCACAGGGGCCCAGGCATCGACTACACCTTC. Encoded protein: CASSLVHRGPGIDYTF.